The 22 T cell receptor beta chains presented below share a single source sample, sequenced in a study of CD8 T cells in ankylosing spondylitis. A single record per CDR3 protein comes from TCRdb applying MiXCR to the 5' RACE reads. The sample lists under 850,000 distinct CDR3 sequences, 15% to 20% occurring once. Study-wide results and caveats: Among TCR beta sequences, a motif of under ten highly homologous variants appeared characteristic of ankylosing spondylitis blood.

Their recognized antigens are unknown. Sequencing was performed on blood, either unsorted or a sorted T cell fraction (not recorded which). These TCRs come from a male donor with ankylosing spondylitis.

The CDR3 loop reads CASSDRDGSSYEQYF. CDR3 nucleotides: TGTGCCAGCAGTGATAGGGACGGGAGTTCCTACGAGCAGTACTTC. The chain carries TRBV6-1 and TRBJ2-7; weak D call: TRBD2 (6 bases). Germline values: CDR1 MNHNS, CDR2 SASEGT. Deletions cut 3 bases from V and 1 base from J, with 13 bases between. CDR3 length equals 15 residues.

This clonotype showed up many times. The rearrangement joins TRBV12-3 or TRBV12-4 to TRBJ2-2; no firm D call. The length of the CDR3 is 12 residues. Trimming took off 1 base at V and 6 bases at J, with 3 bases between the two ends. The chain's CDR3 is CASSLGAGELFF. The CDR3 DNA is TGTGCCAGCAGTTTAGGGGCCGGGGAGCTGTTTTTT.

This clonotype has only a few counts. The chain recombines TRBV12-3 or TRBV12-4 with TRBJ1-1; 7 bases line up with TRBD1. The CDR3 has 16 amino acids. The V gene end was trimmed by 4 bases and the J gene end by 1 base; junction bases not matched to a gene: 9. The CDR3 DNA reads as TGTGCCAGCAGTTCATCGGGACAGAGGGAGAACACTGAAGCTTTCTTT. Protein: CASSSSGQRENTEAFF.

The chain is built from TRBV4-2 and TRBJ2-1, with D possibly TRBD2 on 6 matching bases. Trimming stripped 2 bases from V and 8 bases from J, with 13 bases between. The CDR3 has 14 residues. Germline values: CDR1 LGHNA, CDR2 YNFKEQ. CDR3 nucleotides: TGTGCCAGCAGCCAATCAGAACGGAGGGATGAGCAGTTCTTC. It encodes CASSQSERRDEQFF.

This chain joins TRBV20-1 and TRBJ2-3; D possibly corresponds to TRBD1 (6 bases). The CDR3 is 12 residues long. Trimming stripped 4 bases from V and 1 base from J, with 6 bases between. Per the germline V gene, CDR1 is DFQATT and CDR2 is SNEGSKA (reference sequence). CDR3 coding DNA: TGCAGTGCTACAGGGGGCACAGATACGCAGTATTTT. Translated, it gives CSATGGTDTQYF.

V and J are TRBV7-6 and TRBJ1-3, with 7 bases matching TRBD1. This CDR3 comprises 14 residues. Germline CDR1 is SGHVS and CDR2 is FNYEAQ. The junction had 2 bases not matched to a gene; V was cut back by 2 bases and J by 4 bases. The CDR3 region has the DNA TGTGCCAGCAGCTTACCGGGACAGGGAAACACCATATATTTT. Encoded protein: CASSLPGQGNTIYF. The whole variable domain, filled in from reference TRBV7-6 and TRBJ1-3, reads GAGVSQSPRYKVTKRGQDVALRCDPISGHVSLYWYRQALGQGPEFLTYFNYEAQQDKSGLPNDRFSAERPEGSISTLTIQRTEQRDSAMYRCASSLPGQGNTIYFGEGSWLTVV.

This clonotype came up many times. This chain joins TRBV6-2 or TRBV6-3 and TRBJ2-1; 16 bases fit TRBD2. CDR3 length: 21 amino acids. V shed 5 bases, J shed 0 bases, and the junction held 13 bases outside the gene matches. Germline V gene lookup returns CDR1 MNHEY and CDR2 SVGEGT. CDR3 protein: CASSPTTGTSGRVLSYNEQFF. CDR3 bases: TGTGCCAGCAGTCCCACAACCGGGACTAGCGGGAGGGTTCTCTCCTACAATGAGCAGTTCTTC.

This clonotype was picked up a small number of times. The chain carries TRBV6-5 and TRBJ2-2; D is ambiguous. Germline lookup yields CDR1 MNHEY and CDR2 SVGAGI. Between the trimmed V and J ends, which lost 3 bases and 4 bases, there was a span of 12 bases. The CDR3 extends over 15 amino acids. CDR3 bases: TGTGCCAGCAGTTATAGTCACGTTAGCACCGGGGAGCTGTTTTTT. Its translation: CASSYSHVSTGELFF.

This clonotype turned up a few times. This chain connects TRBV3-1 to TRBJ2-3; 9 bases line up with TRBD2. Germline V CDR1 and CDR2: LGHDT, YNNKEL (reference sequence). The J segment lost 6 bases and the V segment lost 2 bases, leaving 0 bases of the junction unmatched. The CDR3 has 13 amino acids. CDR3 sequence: CASSQLAGDTQYF. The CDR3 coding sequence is TGTGCCAGCAGCCAACTAGCGGGGGATACGCAGTATTTT.

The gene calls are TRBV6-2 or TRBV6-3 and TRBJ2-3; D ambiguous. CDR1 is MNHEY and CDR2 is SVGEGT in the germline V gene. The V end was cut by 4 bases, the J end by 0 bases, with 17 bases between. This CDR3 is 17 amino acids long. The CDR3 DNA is TGTGCCAGCAGTTTAACCAGACAAGCCAGGAGCACAGATACGCAGTATTTT. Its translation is CASSLTRQARSTDTQYF.

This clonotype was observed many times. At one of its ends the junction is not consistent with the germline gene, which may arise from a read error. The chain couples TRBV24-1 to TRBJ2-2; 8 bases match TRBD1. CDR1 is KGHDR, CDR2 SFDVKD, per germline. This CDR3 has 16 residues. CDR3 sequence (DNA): TGTGCCACCAGAGATTCCGGGACAGGGAACACCGGGGAGCTGTTTTTT. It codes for CATRDSGTGNTGELFF.

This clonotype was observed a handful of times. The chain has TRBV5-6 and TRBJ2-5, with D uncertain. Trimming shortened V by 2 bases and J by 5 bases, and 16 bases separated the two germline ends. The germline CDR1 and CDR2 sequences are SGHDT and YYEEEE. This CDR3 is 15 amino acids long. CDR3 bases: TGTGCCAGCAGCTTAGTGGGCCACGTCGGGGAGACCCAGTACTTC. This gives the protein CASSLVGHVGETQYF.

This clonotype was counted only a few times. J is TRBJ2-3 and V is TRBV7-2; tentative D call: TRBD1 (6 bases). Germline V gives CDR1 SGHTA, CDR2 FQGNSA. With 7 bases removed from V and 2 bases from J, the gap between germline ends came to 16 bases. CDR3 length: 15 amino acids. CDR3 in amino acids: CASTLGQTITDTQYF. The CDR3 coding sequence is TGTGCCAGCACCCTAGGACAGACGATCACAGATACGCAGTATTTT.

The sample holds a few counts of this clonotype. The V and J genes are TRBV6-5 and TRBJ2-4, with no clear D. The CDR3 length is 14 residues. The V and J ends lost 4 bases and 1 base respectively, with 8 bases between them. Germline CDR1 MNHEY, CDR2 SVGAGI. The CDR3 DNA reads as TGTGCCAGCAGTTTAAACTCGGCCAAAAACATTCAGTACTTC. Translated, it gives CASSLNSAKNIQYF.

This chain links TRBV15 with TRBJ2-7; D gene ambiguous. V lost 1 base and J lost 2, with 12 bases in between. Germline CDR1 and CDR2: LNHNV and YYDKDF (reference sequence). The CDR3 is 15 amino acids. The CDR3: CATSRVGGETYEQYF. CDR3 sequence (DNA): TGTGCCACCAGCAGAGTAGGTGGGGAAACCTACGAGCAGTACTTC.

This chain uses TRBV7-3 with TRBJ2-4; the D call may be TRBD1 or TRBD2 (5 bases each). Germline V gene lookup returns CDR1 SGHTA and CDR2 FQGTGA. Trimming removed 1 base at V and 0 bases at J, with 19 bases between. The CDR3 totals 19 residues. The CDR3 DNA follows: TGTGCCAGCAGCTTAAATGCGGCCCAGGGACCCCTAGCCAAAAACATTCAGTACTTC. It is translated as CASSLNAAQGPLAKNIQYF.

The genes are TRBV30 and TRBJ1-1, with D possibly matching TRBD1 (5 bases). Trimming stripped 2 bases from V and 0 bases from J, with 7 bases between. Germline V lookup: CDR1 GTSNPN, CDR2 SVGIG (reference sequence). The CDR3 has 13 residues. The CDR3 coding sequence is TGTGCCTGGAGTCAGGGATTGAACACTGAAGCTTTCTTT. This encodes CAWSQGLNTEAFF.

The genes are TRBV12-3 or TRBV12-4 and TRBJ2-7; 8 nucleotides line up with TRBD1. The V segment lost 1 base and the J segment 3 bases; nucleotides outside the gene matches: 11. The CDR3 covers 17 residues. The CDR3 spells CASSLDAGTGLNYEQYF. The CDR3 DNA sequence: TGTGCCAGCAGTTTAGACGCGGGGACAGGCCTTAACTACGAGCAGTACTTC.

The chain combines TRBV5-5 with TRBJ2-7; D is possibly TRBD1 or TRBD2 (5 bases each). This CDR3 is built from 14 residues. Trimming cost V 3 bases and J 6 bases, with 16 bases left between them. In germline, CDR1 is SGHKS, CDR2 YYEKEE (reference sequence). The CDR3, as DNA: TGTGCCAGCAGCTCGCGGGTCCGGGGCTCCGAGCAGTACTTC. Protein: CASSSRVRGSEQYF.

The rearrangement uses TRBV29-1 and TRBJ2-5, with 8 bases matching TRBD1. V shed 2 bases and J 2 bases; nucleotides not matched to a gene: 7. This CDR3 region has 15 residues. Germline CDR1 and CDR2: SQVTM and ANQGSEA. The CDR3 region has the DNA TGCAGCGTTGAAAGTAAGGACAGGGCGCAAGAGACCCAGTACTTC. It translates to CSVESKDRAQETQYF.

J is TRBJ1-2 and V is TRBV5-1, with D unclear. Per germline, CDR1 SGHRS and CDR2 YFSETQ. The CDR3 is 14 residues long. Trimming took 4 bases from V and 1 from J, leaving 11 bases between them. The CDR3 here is CASSQTDYNYGYTF. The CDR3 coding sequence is TGCGCCAGCAGCCAGACGGATTATAACTATGGCTACACCTTC.

The CDR3 DNA sequence: TGTGCCACCAGCAGAGGACGGACAGGGGATAGCTATGGCTACACCTTC. Protein product: CATSRGRTGDSYGYTF. This rearrangement joins TRBV15 to TRBJ1-2, with 9 bases fitting TRBD1. The CDR3 extends over 16 amino acids. From germline, CDR1 is LNHNV and CDR2 YYDKDF (reference sequence). V trimming: 1 base; J trimming: 4 bases; junction bases outside the gene matches: 7.